This is a list of T cell receptor beta chains from one sample in a study of blood T cell repertoires in COVID-19. Sequenced by immunoSEQ multiplex PCR; TCRdb stores in-frame clones only, minus some. The profile shows 200,000 to 250,000 clones, approximately 87% of them singletons. Input material: peripheral blood. The receptor set was obtained from a man between 60 and 75 years old with acute or convalescent COVID-19. CDR3s include the opening cysteine and the closing phenylalanine or tryptophan. Each record gives: J gene, D gene, clone size, V gene, CDR3 DNA, CDR3 protein. A D gene is named only where the DNA matches it firmly. Where a row states a size, it is once, few, many or the class of an expanded clone; other rows omit it.

J: TRBJ1-2; D: NA; size: NA; V: TRBV7-9; DNA: TGTGCCAGCAGCTTAGATCGGGAAAATGGCTACACCTTC; CDR3: CASSLDRENGYTF
J: TRBJ2-3; D: TRBD2; size: NA; V: TRBV7-3; DNA: TGTGCCAGCAGCTGGGGACTAGCGGGACATAGCACAGATACGCAGTATTTT; CDR3: CASSWGLAGHSTDTQYF
J: TRBJ1-2; D: TRBD1; size: NA; V: TRBV28; DNA: TGTGCCAGCAGTCCCCACAAGCCGGACAGGGCAAACTATGGCTACACCTTC; CDR3: CASSPHKPDRANYGYTF
J: TRBJ2-1; D: TRBD2; size: NA; V: TRBV9; DNA: TGTGCCAGCAGCATGAGCGGGAAGCGAGACAATGAGCAGTTCTTC; CDR3: CASSMSGKRDNEQFF
J: TRBJ2-7; D: TRBD2; size: once; V: TRBV24-1; DNA: TGTGCCACCAGTCCGGCACTAGCGGGAGCAGGCGAGCAGTACTTC; CDR3: CATSPALAGAGEQYF
J: TRBJ1-1; D: NA; size: NA; V: TRBV7-2; DNA: TGTGCCAGCAGCTTAGCGAACCCCGGGGACACTGAAGCTTTCTTT; CDR3: CASSLANPGDTEAFF
J: TRBJ2-1; D: NA; size: NA; V: TRBV11-1; DNA: TGTGCCAGCAGCCACAGGGTCATGGGCTCTAATGAGCAGTTCTTC; CDR3: CASSHRVMGSNEQFF
J: TRBJ2-7; D: TRBD2; size: NA; V: TRBV28; DNA: TGTGCCAGCAGGGGTACTAGCGCTGCTTTCTCCTACGAGCAGTACTTC; CDR3: CASRGTSAAFSYEQYF
J: TRBJ2-1; D: NA; size: NA; V: TRBV6-6; DNA: TGTGCCAGCAGCCCCCCGGGGGACAATGAGCAGTTCTTC; CDR3: CASSPPGDNEQFF
J: TRBJ2-5; D: TRBD1; size: NA; V: TRBV29-1; DNA: TGCAGCATAAAGGGACAGGGACAAGAGACCCAGTACTTC; CDR3: CSIKGQGQETQYF
J: TRBJ1-1; D: TRBD1; size: NA; V: TRBV4-1; DNA: TGCGCCAGCAGCCAAGCTCCAGGGGGCACTGAAGCTTTCTTT; CDR3: CASSQAPGGTEAFF
J: TRBJ1-2; D: NA; size: NA; V: TRBV7-3; DNA: TGTGCCAGCAGCGTCTCGGGCCAGGCGGGGACTGGCTACACCTTC; CDR3: CASSVSGQAGTGYTF
J: TRBJ1-4; D: NA; size: NA; V: TRBV20-1; DNA: TGCAGTGCTGGCCAGAATGAAAAACTGTTTTTT; CDR3: CSAGQNEKLFF